Following are 26 T cell receptor beta chains from one sample sequenced in a study of blood T cell repertoires in COVID-19. Profiling relied on immunoSEQ multiplex PCR, and the TCRdb table lists in-frame clones only, not all of them. The profile shows 52,000 or so clones, 70% to 85% of them singletons. The material sequenced was peripheral blood. The source is a man between 65 and 79 years old with active COVID-19.

This chain joins TRBV5-1 and TRBJ1-1; D call uncertain. CDR3 length equals 14 residues. The V end was cut by 0 bases, the J end by 5 bases, with 11 bases between. The V gene's germline CDR1 is SGHRS and CDR2 YFSETQ. The CDR3: CASSLELAGTEAFF. CDR3 coding DNA: TGCGCCAGCAGCTTGGAGTTGGCGGGGACTGAAGCTTTCTTT.

Remarks on this clone: Other DNA sequences from this sample encode an identical CDR3 as well. CDR3: CAWTRGLSYEQYF. The DNA of the CDR3 is TGTGCCTGGACAAGGGGGCTGTCCTACGAGCAGTACTTC. The chain joins TRBV30 to TRBJ2-7; 7 bases fit TRBD1. The V gene's germline CDR1 is GTSNPN and CDR2 SVGIG (reference sequence). V gave up 4 bases and J gave up 1 base; unmatched junction bases: 4. This CDR3 spans 13 amino acids.

The chain carries TRBV6-2 or TRBV6-3 and TRBJ2-7; 8 bases are a match to TRBD2. Germline-derived CDR1 and CDR2 are MNHEY and SVGEGT. The CDR3 sequence is 15 residues long. Trimming cost V 4 bases and J 5 bases; bases outside gene matches: 10. The DNA of the CDR3 is TGTGCCAGCAGTTCCGGGGTAGCGGGATCCAACGAGCAGTACTTC. As protein: CASSSGVAGSNEQYF.

V gene TRBV5-1 combines with J gene TRBJ2-1; TRBD2 is a possible D gene (5 bases). The CDR3 is made up of 16 amino acids. V gave up 0 bases and J gave up 0 bases, with 10 bases separating them. CDR1 and CDR2 (germline): SGHRS, YFSETQ. The CDR3, as DNA: TGCGCCAGCAGCTTGGTTCCGGGATACTCCTACAATGAGCAGTTCTTC. Encoded protein: CASSLVPGYSYNEQFF.

This chain joins TRBV5-1 and TRBJ2-3; 7 nucleotides line up with TRBD2. This CDR3 comprises 14 residues. Germline CDR1 is SGHRS and CDR2 is YFSETQ. V lost 4 bases to trimming and J lost 1 base; unmatched junction nucleotides: 3. CDR3 nucleotides: TGCGCCAGCAGCCCTAGCGGTGGCACAGATACGCAGTATTTT. This sequence encodes CASSPSGGTDTQYF. Looking up the rest from reference TRBV5-1 and TRBJ2-3 gives the full variable domain: KAGVTQTPRYLIKTRGQQVTLSCSPISGHRSVSWYQQTPGQGLQFLFEYFSETQRNKGNFPGRFSGRQFSNSRSEMNVSTLELGDSALYLCASSPSGGTDTQYFGPGTRLTVL.

There are a few counts of this clone. The CDR3, as DNA: TGTGCCAGTAGTATGAGGGGGTCGAGCTCCTATAATTCACCCCTCCACTTT. It encodes CASSMRGSSSYNSPLHF. This chain links TRBV19 with TRBJ1-6; D might be TRBD1 (6 bases). Germline CDR1 LNHDA, CDR2 SQIVND (reference sequence). Between the trimmed V and J ends, which lost 3 bases and 0 bases, there was a span of 12 bases. CDR3 length equals 17 residues.

This clone occurred once. The chain links TRBV6-6 to TRBJ1-2; D is ambiguous. Germline CDR1 reads MNHNY; CDR2 reads SVGAGI (reference sequence). V lost 2 bases to trimming and J lost 0 bases, with 13 bases between them. The CDR3 consists of 16 residues. The CDR3 DNA is TGTGCCAGCAGTTACGAGCGGGGAAGAGCTAACTATGGCTACACCTTC. It specifies CASSYERGRANYGYTF.

The chain uses TRBV6-5 and TRBJ2-4, with D perhaps matching TRBD1 (5 bases). This CDR3 spans 14 amino acids. Per germline, CDR1 MNHEY and CDR2 SVGAGI. V was clipped by 6 bases and J by 1 base, with 10 bases between them. The CDR3 here is CASRGLGAKNIQYF. The CDR3 DNA reads as TGTGCCAGCAGGGGGCTCGGGGCCAAAAACATTCAGTACTTC.

The rearrangement uses TRBV11-2 and TRBJ1-4; 10 nucleotides match TRBD1. The CDR3 is 14 residues long. V gave up 7 bases and J gave up 8 bases; unmatched junction bases: 7. Germline V gene lookup returns CDR1 SGHAT and CDR2 FQNNGV. The CDR3 loop is CASNRQGAQEKLFF. The CDR3 coding sequence is TGTGCCAGCAACCGACAGGGGGCGCAGGAAAAACTGTTTTTT.

The chain carries TRBV30 and TRBJ1-5, with TRBD1 as a possible D gene (5 bases). Germline CDR1 is GTSNPN and CDR2 is SVGIG (reference sequence). Trimming left V 2 bases short and J 5 bases short, with 10 bases between. CDR3 size: 13 residues. CDR3 amino acids: CAWSRTLDQPQHF. In nucleotides, the CDR3 is TGTGCCTGGAGTCGGACACTCGATCAGCCCCAGCATTTT. Variable domain in full (rest from reference TRBV30 and TRBJ1-5): SQTIHQWPATLVQPVGSPLSLECTVEGTSNPNLYWYRQAAGRGLQLLFYSVGIGQISSEVPQNLSASRPQDRQFILSSKKLLLSDSGFYLCAWSRTLDQPQHFGDGTRLSIL.

The chain is built from TRBV3-1 (or the pseudogene TRBV3-2) and TRBJ2-7, with TRBD2 as a possible D gene (5 bases). From germline, CDR1 is LGHDT and CDR2 YNNKEL (reference sequence). The CDR3 is 15 residues long. V dropped 2 bases and J dropped 3 bases, with 14 bases sitting between them. Here the CDR3 reads CASSQQRSSYYEQYF. Written as DNA, the CDR3 is TGTGCCAGCAGCCAACAGCGGTCGAGTTACTACGAGCAGTACTTC.

V is TRBV19 and J is TRBJ2-5, with D perhaps matching TRBD2 (5 bases). The V gene's germline CDR1 is LNHDA and CDR2 SQIVND (reference sequence). This CDR3 has 13 residues. Deletions cut 7 bases from V and 2 bases from J, with 11 bases between. Here the CDR3 DNA reads TGTGCCAGTAATCGGGGTGGGCAAGAGACCCAGTACTTC. It is translated as CASNRGGQETQYF. Drawing the rest from reference TRBV19 and TRBJ2-5, the complete variable domain is DGGITQSPKYLFRKEGQNVTLSCEQNLNHDAMYWYRQDPGQGLRLIYYSQIVNDFQKGDIAEGYSVSREKKESFPLTVTSAQKNPTAFYLCASNRGGQETQYFGPGTRLLVL.

The CDR3 sequence is CAISERVRGQTEAFF. CDR3 DNA: TGTGCCATCAGTGAGAGGGTCAGGGGTCAAACTGAAGCTTTCTTT. This sequence joins TRBV10-3 and TRBJ1-1; maybe TRBD1 (6 bases). The germline CDR1 and CDR2 sequences are ENHRY and SYGVKD. The length of the CDR3 is 15 residues. V shed 2 bases and J shed 5 bases, with 15 bases lying between them.

This CDR3 is CASSYSRGSPLHF. The CDR3 nucleotides are TGTGCCAGCAGTTACTCTAGGGGGTCACCCCTCCACTTT. This chain joins TRBV6-5 and TRBJ1-6, with D possibly TRBD1 on 6 matching bases. The CDR3 loop spans 13 amino acids. Trimming took 0 bases from V and 10 from J, leaving 7 bases between them. The V gene's germline CDR1 is MNHEY and CDR2 SVGAGI.

V and J are TRBV14 and TRBJ1-3; D is undetermined. CDR1 is SGHDN, CDR2 FVKESK, per germline. This CDR3 contains 17 residues. The V gene lost 6 bases and the J gene lost 0 bases, with 18 bases spanning the gap. In DNA, the CDR3 is TGTGCCAGCAGTCCTTCCGGGTCCCGGGTCTCTGGAAACACCATATATTTT. This translates into CASSPSGSRVSGNTIYF.

On this clone: This specimen includes other DNA sequences encoding the same CDR3. The chain joins TRBV27 to TRBJ2-2; unclear D gene. CDR1 is MNHEY, CDR2 SMNVEV, per germline (reference sequence). The ends were cut back, 10 bases at V and 7 bases at J, with 10 bases in the middle. CDR3 length: 11 amino acids. The CDR3 region has the DNA TGTGCCACCTCGGTTCGCGGGGAGCTGTTTTTT. It specifies CATSVRGELFF.

The chain is built from TRBV10-3 and TRBJ2-1; TRBD2 aligns across 8 bases. The germline CDR1 and CDR2 sequences are ENHRY and SYGVKD. V gave up 7 bases and J gave up 0 bases; unmatched junction bases: 2. The CDR3 runs 14 residues. The CDR3 sequence is CAITSGSSYNEQFF. CDR3 in DNA: TGTGCCATCACCAGCGGGAGCTCCTACAATGAGCAGTTCTTC.

The V and J genes are TRBV5-1 and TRBJ2-7; a weak D match, TRBD2 (6 bases). V was pared by 4 bases and J by 4 bases, with 9 bases between. Germline V lookup: CDR1 SGHRS, CDR2 YFSETQ. CDR3 size: 12 residues. CDR3 DNA sequence: TGCGCCAGCAGCGGTGGGGGGTACGAGCAGTACTTC. It translates to CASSGGGYEQYF.

This chain uses TRBV5-1 with TRBJ1-4; D uncertain. Trimming took 1 base from V and 0 from J, leaving 7 bases between them. The germline gives CDR1 SGHRS, CDR2 YFSETQ. CDR3 length: 15 amino acids. The CDR3 DNA reads as TGCGCCAGCAGCTTGACAGTTGCAACTAATGAAAAACTGTTTTTT. Its protein product is CASSLTVATNEKLFF.

In its sample, this clone was seen once. The rearrangement uses TRBV4-1 and TRBJ2-3; D unclear. The CDR3 has 13 amino acids. Germline V gene sequence: CDR1 MGHRA, CDR2 YSYEKL. V lost 1 base, J lost 2 bases, and 4 bases lay in between. The CDR3 nucleotides read TGCGCCAGCAGCCAAGCCAACACAGATACGCAGTATTTT. Its protein is CASSQANTDTQYF.

CDR3 DNA sequence: TGTGCCAGCAGTTACTCGAGATTAGCGGTCGCCGGGGAGCTGTTTTTT. Protein product: CASSYSRLAVAGELFF. The rearrangement joins TRBV6-6 to TRBJ2-2; a possible D gene is TRBD2 (6 bases). This CDR3 is built from 16 residues. V lost 0 bases and J lost 6, with 14 bases in between. Per germline, CDR1 MNHNY and CDR2 SVGAGI (reference sequence).

This chain joins TRBV19 and TRBJ2-3; 12 nucleotides align to TRBD2. Per the germline V gene, CDR1 is LNHDA and CDR2 is SQIVND (reference sequence). The length of the CDR3 is 16 residues. The V and J ends lost 3 bases and 5 bases, in that order; junction bases with no gene match: 6. This CDR3 is CASSIRSLAGGDTQYF. CDR3 DNA: TGTGCCAGTAGTATTCGATCACTAGCGGGAGGAGATACGCAGTATTTT.

This clone has a single count. The CDR3 loop is CASSPSGQGMIYTF. DNA for the CDR3: TGTGCCAGCAGCCCGTCGGGACAGGGTATGATCTACACCTTC. The gene calls are TRBV7-2 and TRBJ1-2; 9 nucleotides line up with TRBD1. This CDR3 has 14 residues. V trimming: 5 bases; J trimming: 10 bases; junction bases outside the gene matches: 11. Per the germline V gene, CDR1 is SGHTA and CDR2 is FQGNSA.

The chain combines TRBV5-1 with TRBJ2-7, with D possibly TRBD2 on 6 matching bases. V shed 4 bases and J shed 3 bases, with 11 bases lying between them. Germline loops: CDR1 SGHRS, CDR2 YFSETQ. There are 13 residues in the CDR3. CDR3 DNA sequence: TGCGCCAGCAGCACCGGGACTGGCTACGAGCAGTACTTC. Its protein is CASSTGTGYEQYF.

This rearrangement joins TRBV28 to TRBJ2-7; tentative D call: TRBD1 (5 bases). Germline V gene sequence: CDR1 MDHEN, CDR2 SYDVKM. The germline V and J ends were trimmed by 2 bases and 3 bases, with 8 bases remaining between them. The CDR3 runs 13 residues. The CDR3, as DNA: TGTGCCAGCAGTTTACAGGGAAGCTACGAGCAGTACTTC. This translates into CASSLQGSYEQYF.

This chain uses TRBV9 with TRBJ2-7, with 11 bases that match TRBD2. V lost 2 bases, J lost 6 bases, and 4 bases stayed unmatched. Germline V gives CDR1 SGDLS, CDR2 YYNGEE. The CDR3 length is 14 residues. The CDR3 is CASSVSGRAGEQYF. In DNA form, the CDR3 reads TGTGCCAGCAGCGTTAGCGGGAGGGCCGGCGAGCAGTACTTC.